Below are 30 T cell receptor beta chains sequenced from a single sample in a study of cytotoxic CD8 clonotypes in ibrutinib-treated CLL. Libraries were prepared by immunoSEQ multiplex PCR; TCRdb keeps only in-frame clonotypes and omits some of them. In the table there are approximately 50,000 clones, over 60% of which are singletons. This specimen was PBMCs, taken after 12 months of ibrutinib treatment. The receptors were sampled from a human donor with chronic lymphocytic leukemia.

The J gene is TRBJ1-2, the V gene TRBV7-2, with a weak D call TRBD1 (5 bases). The V end was cut by 5 bases, the J end by 7 bases, with 17 bases between. The CDR3 spans 14 residues. Germline CDR1 and CDR2: SGHTA and FQGNSA. CDR3 amino acids: CASSPGGRRSGYTF. Written as DNA, the CDR3 is TGTGCCAGCAGCCCGGGGGGGAGACGTAGTGGCTACACCTTC.

The V and J genes are TRBV9 and TRBJ2-1; D is perhaps TRBD2 (5 bases). The length of the CDR3 is 15 residues. Trimming removed 8 bases at V and 1 base at J, with 16 bases between. Germline V gene sequence: CDR1 SGDLS, CDR2 YYNGEE. In DNA form, the CDR3 reads TGTGCCAGTACCCCCGGGGTTCAGTCCTACAATGAGCAGTTCTTC. It translates to CASTPGVQSYNEQFF.

This clone was counted many times. The rearrangement uses TRBV6-5 and TRBJ1-5; 10 nucleotides align to TRBD1. This CDR3 region has 14 residues. Germline V gives CDR1 MNHEY, CDR2 SVGAGI. Trimming at V came to 4 bases and at J to 6 bases, leaving 3 bases not matched to a gene. The CDR3 spells CASSSRQGAQPQHF. CDR3 in DNA: TGTGCCAGCAGTTCCCGACAGGGGGCTCAGCCCCAGCATTTT.

The rearrangement uses TRBV18 and TRBJ2-7; 9 bases are shared with TRBD1. Germline values: CDR1 KGHSH, CDR2 LQKENI. The trim removed 3 bases at V and 3 bases at J, leaving 3 bases unmatched. CDR3 length equals 14 residues. CDR3 DNA sequence: TGTGCCAGCTCACCGGTGGGACAGGGCTACGAGCAGTACTTC. Its translation is CASSPVGQGYEQYF.

This clone was detected only a few times. The rearrangement joins TRBV13 to TRBJ2-3, with D hard to call. Germline lookup yields CDR1 PRHDT and CDR2 FYEKMQ (reference sequence). V was trimmed by 5 bases and J by 0 bases, leaving 12 bases between them. This CDR3 is built from 15 residues. The CDR3 loop is CASSRNLGSTDTQYF. The CDR3 nucleotides are TGTGCCAGCAGCCGAAACCTCGGGAGCACAGATACGCAGTATTTT.

This sequence joins TRBV5-1 and TRBJ1-1; no clear D. Between the trimmed V and J ends, which lost 0 bases and 6 bases, there was a span of 18 bases. CDR1 and CDR2 (germline): SGHRS, YFSETQ. The CDR3 length is 16 residues. The CDR3 DNA follows: TGCGCCAGCAGCTTGGGGCCGAACCCCAAGTCCGCTGAAGCTTTCTTT. This encodes CASSLGPNPKSAEAFF. The full variable domain, rest sourced from reference TRBV5-1 and TRBJ1-1, is KAGVTQTPRYLIKTRGQQVTLSCSPISGHRSVSWYQQTPGQGLQFLFEYFSETQRNKGNFPGRFSGRQFSNSRSEMNVSTLELGDSALYLCASSLGPNPKSAEAFFGQGTRLTVV.

This clone was found a few times. The chain couples TRBV7-9 to TRBJ1-1; a weak D match, TRBD1 (5 bases). CDR3 length: 11 amino acids. The V gene lost 3 bases and the J gene lost 11 bases, with 10 bases spanning the gap. Germline V gives CDR1 SEHNR, CDR2 FQNEAQ (reference sequence). The CDR3 coding sequence is TGTGCCAGCAGCTTCGATGGGGCGGCTTTCTTT. It yields the protein CASSFDGAAFF.

The rearrangement uses TRBV18 and TRBJ1-5, with a tentative D call TRBD1 (6 bases). Germline V gene data show CDR1 as KGHSH and CDR2 as LQKENI. V gave up 3 bases and J gave up 4 bases, with 13 bases separating them. The CDR3 spans 15 residues. CDR3 sequence: CASSPNGGVNQPQHF. In nucleotides, the CDR3 is TGTGCCAGCTCACCCAACGGGGGCGTAAATCAGCCCCAGCATTTT.

The J gene is TRBJ2-5, the V gene TRBV11-2; TRBD1 aligns across 7 bases. The V and J ends lost 4 bases and 5 bases, in that order; junction bases with no gene match: 10. CDR1 is SGHAT and CDR2 is FQNNGV in the germline V gene. The CDR3 has 15 residues. CDR3 sequence (DNA): TGTGCCAGCAGCTACAGGACAGGCGGATGGGAGACCCAGTACTTC. Its protein product is CASSYRTGGWETQYF.

This sequence joins TRBV18 and TRBJ2-7; D gene uncertain. V was clipped by 3 bases and J by 5 bases, with 5 bases between them. Germline-derived CDR1 and CDR2 are KGHSH and LQKENI. The CDR3 length is 11 residues. The CDR3 DNA sequence: TGTGCCAGCTCACCTGGCCACGAGCAGTACTTC. It is translated as CASSPGHEQYF.

This clone occurred a few times. V gene TRBV14 combines with J gene TRBJ2-1; TRBD1 or TRBD2 may be the D gene (5 bases each). The CDR3 has 15 amino acids. The V and J ends lost 4 bases and 7 bases respectively, with 17 bases between them. CDR1 and CDR2 from the germline V gene are SGHDN and FVKESK. CDR3 residues: CASSPGLGNSNEQFF. The CDR3 region has the DNA TGTGCCAGCAGCCCGGGGCTGGGTAACAGTAATGAGCAGTTCTTC.

The V gene is TRBV7-3, the J gene TRBJ1-5; no firm D call. This CDR3 has 12 residues. V dropped 2 bases and J dropped 7 bases, with 6 bases sitting between them. CDR1 and CDR2 (germline): SGHTA, FQGTGA. CDR3 residues: CASSLGTQPQHF. The CDR3 DNA follows: TGTGCCAGCAGCTTAGGAACCCAGCCCCAGCATTTT.

The chain combines TRBV5-6 with TRBJ2-1; D not resolved. Germline V gives CDR1 SGHDT, CDR2 YYEEEE. Trimming left V 0 bases short and J 9 bases short, with 7 bases between. This CDR3 contains 12 residues. Here the CDR3 reads CASSLEVSEQFF. The CDR3, as DNA: TGTGCCAGCAGCTTGGAAGTCAGTGAGCAGTTCTTC.

The chain uses TRBV5-4 and TRBJ2-5, with 8 bases lining up with TRBD1. Trimming cost V 0 bases and J 5 bases; bases outside gene matches: 3. Germline loops: CDR1 SGHNT, CDR2 YYREEE (reference sequence). CDR3 length equals 14 residues. CDR3 sequence: CASSLGQGRETQYF. The CDR3 DNA reads as TGTGCCAGCAGCTTGGGACAGGGGCGGGAGACCCAGTACTTC. Based on the CDR3 plus reference TRBV5-4 and TRBJ2-5, the full variable domain is ETGVTQSPTHLIKTRGQQVTLRCSSQSGHNTVSWYQQALGQGPQFIFQYYREEENGRGNFPPRFSGLQFPNYSSELNVNALELDDSALYLCASSLGQGRETQYFGPGTRLLVL.

The rearrangement uses TRBV29-1 and TRBJ2-7; 11 bases fit TRBD2. The length of the CDR3 is 14 residues. V was clipped by 4 bases and J by 0 bases; unmatched bases: 2. Germline V gene sequence: CDR1 SQVTM, CDR2 ANQGSEA. The CDR3 spells CSVGTSGFSYEQYF. The CDR3 nucleotides are TGCAGCGTTGGGACTAGCGGGTTCTCCTACGAGCAGTACTTC.

This chain links TRBV7-9 with TRBJ2-1; TRBD1 aligns across 10 bases. Germline V gene data show CDR1 as SEHNR and CDR2 as FQNEAQ (reference sequence). J gave up 4 bases and V 3 bases, and 3 bases lay outside the gene matches. CDR3 length: 15 residues. CDR3 sequence reads: CASSFPGQGYNEQFF. The CDR3 bases are TGTGCCAGCAGCTTCCCGGGACAGGGGTACAATGAGCAGTTCTTC.

This chain joins TRBV19 and TRBJ2-7, with D possibly being TRBD2 (5 bases). CDR3 size: 16 residues. V was clipped by 1 base and J by 1 base, with 14 bases between them. Germline loops: CDR1 LNHDA, CDR2 SQIVND (reference sequence). Here the CDR3 reads CASSIGGSGGSYEQYF. The DNA of the CDR3 is TGTGCCAGTAGTATAGGGGGATCAGGAGGTTCCTACGAGCAGTACTTC. Based on the CDR3 plus reference TRBV19 and TRBJ2-7, the full variable domain is DGGITQSPKYLFRKEGQNVTLSCEQNLNHDAMYWYRQDPGQGLRLIYYSQIVNDFQKGDIAEGYSVSREKKESFPLTVTSAQKNPTAFYLCASSIGGSGGSYEQYFGPGTRLTVT.

The rearrangement joins TRBV5-1 to TRBJ2-2; 9 bases align to TRBD2. Unmatched junction bases numbered 6, after V lost 0 bases and J lost 6 bases. The CDR3 spans 16 residues. Germline lookup yields CDR1 SGHRS and CDR2 YFSETQ. CDR3 in DNA: TGCGCCAGCAGCTTGGTTGCGGGAGGGCCCCCCGGGGAGCTGTTTTTT. It yields the protein CASSLVAGGPPGELFF.

This clone was counted only a few times. V usage is TRBV6-1 and J usage is TRBJ1-5; no firm D call. The CDR3 loop spans 14 amino acids. V was cut by 8 bases and J by 7 bases, with 18 bases left in between. Germline loops: CDR1 MNHNS, CDR2 SASEGT. For the CDR3, the DNA is TGTGCCAGCCAGGAGATTAACCTTAGCCAGCCCCAGCATTTT. This codes for CASQEINLSQPQHF.

The chain joins TRBV7-9 to TRBJ1-4; 7 bases map to TRBD1. J lost 3 bases, V lost 5 bases, and 9 bases had no gene match. The CDR3 consists of 16 residues. Germline V gene sequence: CDR1 SEHNR, CDR2 FQNEAQ (reference sequence). The CDR3 region has the DNA TGTGCCAGCAGCACCATAGACAGGGATCCTAATGAAAAACTGTTTTTT. Protein: CASSTIDRDPNEKLFF. Supplemented by reference TRBV7-9 and TRBJ1-4, the full variable domain reads DTGVSQNPRHKITKRGQNVTFRCDPISEHNRLYWYRQTLGQGPEFLTYFQNEAQLEKSRLLSDRFSAERPKGSFSTLEIQRTEQGDSAMYLCASSTIDRDPNEKLFFGSGTQLSVL.

This chain joins TRBV14 and TRBJ2-5, with 8 bases matching TRBD1. Per the germline V gene, CDR1 is SGHDN and CDR2 is FVKESK. This CDR3 region has 15 residues. Unmatched junction bases numbered 5, after V lost 1 base and J lost 4 bases. CDR3 DNA: TGTGCCAGCAGCCAAGCCAGGGGGCGCGGAGAGACCCAGTACTTC. It codes for CASSQARGRGETQYF.

This clone was observed many times. The chain is built from TRBV5-6 and TRBJ1-2; D is possibly TRBD1 (6 bases). CDR3 length equals 14 residues. Germline lookup yields CDR1 SGHDT and CDR2 YYEEEE. V was clipped by 2 bases and J by 2 bases, with 10 bases between them. This chain's CDR3 is CASSFGQGNYGYTF. In nucleotides, the CDR3 is TGTGCCAGCAGCTTCGGCCAGGGGAACTATGGCTACACCTTC.

The V and J genes are TRBV6-6 and TRBJ2-4; D is ambiguous. Between the trimmed V and J ends, which lost 5 bases and 0 bases, there was a span of 11 bases. From germline, CDR1 is MNHNY and CDR2 SVGAGI (reference sequence). The CDR3 covers 15 residues. In DNA, the CDR3 is TGTGCCAGCAGTACCCACATACTAGCCAAAAACATTCAGTACTTC. Its translation is CASSTHILAKNIQYF.

V is TRBV27 and J is TRBJ1-1, with D unclear. Trimming stripped 0 bases from V and 1 base from J, with 3 bases between. The CDR3 is 13 residues long. Germline values: CDR1 MNHEY, CDR2 SMNVEV (reference sequence). The CDR3 coding sequence is TGTGCCAGCAGTTTATCGTGGAACACTGAAGCTTTCTTT. Its translation: CASSLSWNTEAFF.

This clone has a handful of counts. The chain recombines TRBV7-2 with TRBJ2-3; 10 bases agree with TRBD2. V trimming: 3 bases; J trimming: 5 bases; junction bases outside the gene matches: 11. The CDR3 is made up of 17 amino acids. Germline loops: CDR1 SGHTA, CDR2 FQGNSA. The CDR3 sequence: CASSLVPPGLALDTQYF. CDR3 DNA sequence: TGTGCCAGCAGCTTGGTTCCACCGGGACTAGCGTTAGATACGCAGTATTTT.

The CDR3 here is CASSRTVNNGYTF. In nucleotides, the CDR3 is TGTGCCAGCAGTAGGACAGTGAACAATGGCTACACCTTC. The rearrangement joins TRBV2 to TRBJ1-2; D is perhaps TRBD1 (6 bases). Germline assignment: CDR1 SNHLY and CDR2 FYNNEI. CDR3 length: 13 amino acids. V lost 5 bases and J lost 6, with 13 bases in between.

This chain joins TRBV10-3 and TRBJ2-1; D may be TRBD2 (5 bases). CDR3 length: 12 residues. Trimming left V 10 bases short and J 1 base short, with 8 bases between. Germline loops: CDR1 ENHRY, CDR2 SYGVKD. As DNA, the CDR3 is TGTGCCACCGGGGATTCCTACAATGAGCAGTTCTTC. Residues: CATGDSYNEQFF.

V usage is TRBV4-1 and J usage is TRBJ2-5; D gene uncertain. V dropped 0 bases and J dropped 1 base, with 9 bases sitting between them. Germline CDR1 reads MGHRA; CDR2 reads YSYEKL. This CDR3 is 15 amino acids long. The CDR3 region is CASSQDNNLQETQYF. The CDR3 DNA reads as TGCGCCAGCAGCCAAGATAATAACCTCCAAGAGACCCAGTACTTC.

The chain is built from TRBV15 and TRBJ2-7; D is possibly TRBD2 (7 bases). The V end was cut by 0 bases, the J end by 4 bases, with 13 bases between. Germline V lookup: CDR1 LNHNV, CDR2 YYDKDF (reference sequence). There are 15 residues in the CDR3. The CDR3 bases are TGTGCCACCAGCAGAGAGGGGGGGCCGGGGTACGAGCAGTACTTC. Amino acids: CATSREGGPGYEQYF. Full variable domain (outside the CDR3, taken from reference TRBV15 and TRBJ2-7): DAMVIQNPRYQVTQFGKPVTLSCSQTLNHNVMYWYQQKSSQAPKLLFHYYDKDFNNEADTPDNFQSRRPNTSFCFLDIRSPGLGDTAMYLCATSREGGPGYEQYFGPGTRLTVT.

The chain employs TRBV2 and TRBJ2-7; D gene uncertain. The length of the CDR3 is 12 residues. V was clipped by 6 bases and J by 2 bases, with 8 bases between them. Germline V CDR1 and CDR2: SNHLY, FYNNEI. The CDR3 region has the DNA TGTGCCAGCAGGACATCCACCTACGAGCAGTACTTC. The encoded protein is CASRTSTYEQYF.